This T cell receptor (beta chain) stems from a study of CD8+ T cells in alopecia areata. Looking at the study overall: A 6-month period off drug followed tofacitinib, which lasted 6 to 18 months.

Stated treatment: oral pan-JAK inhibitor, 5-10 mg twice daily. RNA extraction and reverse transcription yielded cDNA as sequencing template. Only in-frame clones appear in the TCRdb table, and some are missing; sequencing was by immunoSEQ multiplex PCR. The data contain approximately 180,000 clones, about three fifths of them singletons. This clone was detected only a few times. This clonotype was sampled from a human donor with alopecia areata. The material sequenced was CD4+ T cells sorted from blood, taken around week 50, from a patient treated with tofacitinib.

CDR3 residues: CASSSSGQTNSPLHF. The CDR3 nucleotides are TGTGCCAGCAGCTCATCCGGACAGACTAATTCACCCCTCCACTTT. The chain carries TRBV7-2 and TRBJ1-6; maybe TRBD1 (6 bases). Trimming took off 4 bases at V and 6 bases at J, with 13 bases between the two ends. Germline CDR1 and CDR2: SGHTA and FQGNSA. The CDR3 is made up of 15 amino acids.